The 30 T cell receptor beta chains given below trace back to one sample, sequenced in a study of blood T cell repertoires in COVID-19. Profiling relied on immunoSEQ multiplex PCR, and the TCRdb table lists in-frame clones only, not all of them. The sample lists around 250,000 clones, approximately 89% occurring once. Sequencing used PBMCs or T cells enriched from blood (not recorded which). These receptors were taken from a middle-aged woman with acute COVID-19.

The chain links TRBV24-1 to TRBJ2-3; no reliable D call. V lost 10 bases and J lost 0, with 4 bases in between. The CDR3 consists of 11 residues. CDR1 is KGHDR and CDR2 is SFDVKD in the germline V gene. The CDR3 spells CATASTDTQYF. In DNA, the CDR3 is TGTGCCACGGCCAGCACAGATACGCAGTATTTT.

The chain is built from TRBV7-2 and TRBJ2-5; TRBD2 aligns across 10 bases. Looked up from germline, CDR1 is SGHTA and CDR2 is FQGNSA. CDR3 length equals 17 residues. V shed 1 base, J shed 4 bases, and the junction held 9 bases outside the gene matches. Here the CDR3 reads CASSLVLASGRGETQYF. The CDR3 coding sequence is TGTGCCAGCAGCTTAGTCTTGGCTAGCGGGAGAGGAGAGACCCAGTACTTC.

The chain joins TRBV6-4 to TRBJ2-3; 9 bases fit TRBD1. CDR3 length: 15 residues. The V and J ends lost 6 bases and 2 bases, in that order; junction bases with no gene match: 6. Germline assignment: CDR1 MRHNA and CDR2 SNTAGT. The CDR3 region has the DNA TGTGCCAGCAGCGACCGGGACAGGGTCACAGATACGCAGTATTTT. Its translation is CASSDRDRVTDTQYF.

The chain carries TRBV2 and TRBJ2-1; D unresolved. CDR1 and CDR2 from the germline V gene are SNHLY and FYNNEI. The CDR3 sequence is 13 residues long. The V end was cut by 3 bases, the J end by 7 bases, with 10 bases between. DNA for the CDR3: TGTGCCAGCAGTGACCCCCTTCTAAATGAGCAGTTCTTC. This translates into CASSDPLLNEQFF. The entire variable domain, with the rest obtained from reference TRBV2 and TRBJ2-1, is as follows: EPEVTQTPSHQVTQMGQEVILRCVPISNHLYFYWYRQILGQKVEFLVSFYNNEISEKSEIFDDQFSVERPDGSNFTLKIRSTKLEDSAMYFCASSDPLLNEQFFGPGTRLTVL.

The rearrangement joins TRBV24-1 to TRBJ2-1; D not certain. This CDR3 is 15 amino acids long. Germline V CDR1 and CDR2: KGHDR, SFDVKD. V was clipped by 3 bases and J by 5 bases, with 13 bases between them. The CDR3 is CATSDAPDWNNEQFF. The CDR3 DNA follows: TGTGCCACCAGTGATGCCCCTGACTGGAACAATGAGCAGTTCTTC.

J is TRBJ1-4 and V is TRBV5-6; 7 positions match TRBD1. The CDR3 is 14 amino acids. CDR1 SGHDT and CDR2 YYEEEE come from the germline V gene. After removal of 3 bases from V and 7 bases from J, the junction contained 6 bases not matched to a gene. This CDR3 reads CASSSGTDIEKLFF. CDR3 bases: TGTGCCAGCAGCTCCGGGACAGACATTGAAAAACTGTTTTTT.

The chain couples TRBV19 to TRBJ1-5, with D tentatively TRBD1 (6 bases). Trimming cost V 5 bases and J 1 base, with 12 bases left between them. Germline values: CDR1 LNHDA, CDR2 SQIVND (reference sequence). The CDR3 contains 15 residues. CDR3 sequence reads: CASSHRDLSNQPQHF. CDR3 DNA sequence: TGTGCCAGTAGTCACAGGGATTTGAGCAATCAGCCCCAGCATTTT.

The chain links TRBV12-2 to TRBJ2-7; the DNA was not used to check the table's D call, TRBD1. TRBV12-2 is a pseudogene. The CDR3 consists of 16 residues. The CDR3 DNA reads TGTGCAAGTCGCTTAGAGGGCCGGGGACAGGAAGGCGAGCAGTACGTC. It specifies CASRLEGRGQEGEQYV.

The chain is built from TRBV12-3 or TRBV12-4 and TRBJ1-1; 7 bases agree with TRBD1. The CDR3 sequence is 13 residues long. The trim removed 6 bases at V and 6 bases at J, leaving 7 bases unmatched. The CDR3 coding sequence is TGTGCCAGCAGACCCGGACAGGTATCTGAAGCTTTCTTT. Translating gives CASRPGQVSEAFF.

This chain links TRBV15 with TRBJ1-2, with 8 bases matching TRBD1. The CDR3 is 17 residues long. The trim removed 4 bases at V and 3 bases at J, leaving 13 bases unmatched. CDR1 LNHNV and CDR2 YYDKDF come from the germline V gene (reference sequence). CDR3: CATSNKGTGLFYYGYTF. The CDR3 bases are TGTGCCACCAGCAACAAAGGGACAGGCCTATTTTACTATGGCTACACCTTC.

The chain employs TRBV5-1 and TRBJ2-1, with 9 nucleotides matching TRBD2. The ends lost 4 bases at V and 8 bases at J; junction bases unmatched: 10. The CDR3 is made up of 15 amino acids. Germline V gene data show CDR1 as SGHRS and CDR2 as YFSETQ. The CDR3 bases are TGCGCCAGCAGCCTGGTAGCGGGAGATCTCTATGAGCAGTTCTTC. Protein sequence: CASSLVAGDLYEQFF. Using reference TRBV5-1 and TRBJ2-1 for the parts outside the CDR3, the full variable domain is KAGVTQTPRYLIKTRGQQVTLSCSPISGHRSVSWYQQTPGQGLQFLFEYFSETQRNKGNFPGRFSGRQFSNSRSEMNVSTLELGDSALYLCASSLVAGDLYEQFFGPGTRLTVL.

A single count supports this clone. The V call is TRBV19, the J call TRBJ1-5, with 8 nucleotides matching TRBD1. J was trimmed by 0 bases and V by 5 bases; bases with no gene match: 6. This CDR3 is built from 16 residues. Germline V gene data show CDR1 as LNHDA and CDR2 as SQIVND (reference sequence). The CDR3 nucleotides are TGTGCCAGTAGTCGAAGACAGGGGTATAGCAATCAGCCCCAGCATTTT. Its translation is CASSRRQGYSNQPQHF.

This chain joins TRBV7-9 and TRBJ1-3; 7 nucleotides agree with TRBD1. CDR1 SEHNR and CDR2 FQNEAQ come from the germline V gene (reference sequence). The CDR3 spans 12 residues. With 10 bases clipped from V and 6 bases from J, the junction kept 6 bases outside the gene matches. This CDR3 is CANEGAINTIYF. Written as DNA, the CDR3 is TGTGCCAATGAGGGGGCGATAAACACCATATATTTT.

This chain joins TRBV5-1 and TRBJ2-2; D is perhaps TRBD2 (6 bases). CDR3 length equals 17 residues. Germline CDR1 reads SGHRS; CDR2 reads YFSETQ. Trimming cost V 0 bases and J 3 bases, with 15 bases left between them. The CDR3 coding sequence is TGCGCCAGCAGCTTGGTTTTTGGGCGGGACGACACCGGGGAGCTGTTTTTT. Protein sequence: CASSLVFGRDDTGELFF.

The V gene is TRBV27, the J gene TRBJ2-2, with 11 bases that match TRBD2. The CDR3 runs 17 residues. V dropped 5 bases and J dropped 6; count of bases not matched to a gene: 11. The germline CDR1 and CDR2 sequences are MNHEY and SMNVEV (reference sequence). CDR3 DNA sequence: TGTGCCAGCAGTCTCACCCCTAGCGGGAGGTTCTCCGGGGAGCTGTTTTTT. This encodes CASSLTPSGRFSGELFF.

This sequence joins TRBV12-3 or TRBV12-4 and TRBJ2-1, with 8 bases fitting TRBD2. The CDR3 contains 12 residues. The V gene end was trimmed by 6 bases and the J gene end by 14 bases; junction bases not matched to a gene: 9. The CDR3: CASSESGTRKFF. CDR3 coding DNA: TGTGCCAGCAGCGAGTCCGGGACTAGAAAGTTCTTC.

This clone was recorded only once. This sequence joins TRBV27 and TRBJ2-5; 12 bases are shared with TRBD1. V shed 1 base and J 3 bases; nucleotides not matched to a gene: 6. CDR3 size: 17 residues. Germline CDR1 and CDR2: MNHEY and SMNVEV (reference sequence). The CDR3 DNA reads TGTGCCAGCAGTTTATTAGCGGGACAGGGGGCCGAAGAGACCCAGTACTTC. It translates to CASSLLAGQGAEETQYF.

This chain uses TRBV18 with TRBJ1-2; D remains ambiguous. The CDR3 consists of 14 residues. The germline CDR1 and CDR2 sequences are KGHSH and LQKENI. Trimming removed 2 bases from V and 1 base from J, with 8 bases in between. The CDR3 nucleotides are TGTGCCAGCTCACCAGGGAGCCGTAACTATGGCTACACCTTC. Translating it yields CASSPGSRNYGYTF.

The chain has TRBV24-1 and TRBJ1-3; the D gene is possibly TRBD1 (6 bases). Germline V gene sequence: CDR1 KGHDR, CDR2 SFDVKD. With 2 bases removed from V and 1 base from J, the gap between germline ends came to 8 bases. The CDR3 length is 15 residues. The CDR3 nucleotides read TGTGCCACCAGTGATTCAGGGGCTTCTGGAAACACCATATATTTT. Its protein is CATSDSGASGNTIYF.

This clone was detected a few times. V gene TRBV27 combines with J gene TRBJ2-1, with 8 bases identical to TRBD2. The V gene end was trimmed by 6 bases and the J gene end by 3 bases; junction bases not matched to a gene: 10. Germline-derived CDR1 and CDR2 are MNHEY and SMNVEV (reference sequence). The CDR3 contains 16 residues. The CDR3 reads CASRSIDRGGYNEQFF. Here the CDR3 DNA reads TGTGCCAGCAGATCAATAGACCGGGGGGGCTACAATGAGCAGTTCTTC.

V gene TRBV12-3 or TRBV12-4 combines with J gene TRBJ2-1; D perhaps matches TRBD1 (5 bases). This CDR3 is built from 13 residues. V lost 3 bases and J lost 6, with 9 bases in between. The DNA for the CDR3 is TGTGCCAGCAGTTTTAGACAGAGCAATGAGCAGTTCTTC. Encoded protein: CASSFRQSNEQFF.

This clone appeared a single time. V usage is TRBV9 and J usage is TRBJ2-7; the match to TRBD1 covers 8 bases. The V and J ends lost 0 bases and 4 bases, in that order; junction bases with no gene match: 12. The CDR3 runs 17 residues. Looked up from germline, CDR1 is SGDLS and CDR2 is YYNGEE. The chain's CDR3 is CASSVEPSGQVPYEQYF. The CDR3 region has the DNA TGTGCCAGCAGCGTAGAACCCTCGGGACAGGTGCCGTACGAGCAGTACTTC.

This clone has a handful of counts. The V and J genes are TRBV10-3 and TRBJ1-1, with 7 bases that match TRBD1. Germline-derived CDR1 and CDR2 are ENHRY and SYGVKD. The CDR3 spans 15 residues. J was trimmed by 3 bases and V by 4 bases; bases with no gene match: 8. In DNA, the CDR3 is TGTGCCATCAGTGCAGACAACAGGGGAGACACTGAAGCTTTCTTT. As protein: CAISADNRGDTEAFF.

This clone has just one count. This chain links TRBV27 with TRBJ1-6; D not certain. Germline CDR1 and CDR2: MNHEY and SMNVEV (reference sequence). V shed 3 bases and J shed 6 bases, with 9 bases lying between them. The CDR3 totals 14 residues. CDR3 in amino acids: CASSFEAFNSPLHF. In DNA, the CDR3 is TGTGCCAGCAGTTTTGAAGCCTTTAATTCACCCCTCCACTTT.

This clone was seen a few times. CDR3: CASSQGAGQETQYF. CDR3 bases: TGTGCCAGCAGCCAGGGGGCTGGGCAAGAGACCCAGTACTTC. V is TRBV3-1 (or the pseudogene TRBV3-2) and J is TRBJ2-5; perhaps TRBD1 as D (6 bases). The CDR3 covers 14 residues. Trimming cost V 3 bases and J 2 bases, with 10 bases left between them. Germline V gene lookup returns CDR1 LGHDT and CDR2 YNNKEL (reference sequence).

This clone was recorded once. The CDR3 coding sequence is TGTGCCAGTAGTTATCAGGGTGGGAATTCACCCCTCCACTTT. Residues: CASSYQGGNSPLHF. The rearrangement links TRBV19 to TRBJ1-6; D perhaps matches TRBD1 (5 bases). Trimming took off 5 bases at V and 7 bases at J, with 12 bases between the two ends. This CDR3 contains 14 residues. Germline lookup yields CDR1 LNHDA and CDR2 SQIVND (reference sequence).

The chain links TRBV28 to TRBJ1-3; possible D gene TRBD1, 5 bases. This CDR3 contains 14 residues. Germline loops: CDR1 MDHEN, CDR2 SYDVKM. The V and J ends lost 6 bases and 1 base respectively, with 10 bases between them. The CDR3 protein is CASRTSGSGNTIYF. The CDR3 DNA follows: TGTGCCAGCAGGACCTCAGGGTCTGGAAACACCATATATTTT.

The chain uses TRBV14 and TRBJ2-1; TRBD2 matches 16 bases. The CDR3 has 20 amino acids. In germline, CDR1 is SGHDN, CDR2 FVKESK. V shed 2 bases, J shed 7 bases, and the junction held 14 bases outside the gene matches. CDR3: CASSQPGQGLAGGPKNEQFF. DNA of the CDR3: TGTGCCAGCAGCCAACCGGGACAGGGACTAGCGGGAGGGCCGAAGAATGAGCAGTTCTTC.

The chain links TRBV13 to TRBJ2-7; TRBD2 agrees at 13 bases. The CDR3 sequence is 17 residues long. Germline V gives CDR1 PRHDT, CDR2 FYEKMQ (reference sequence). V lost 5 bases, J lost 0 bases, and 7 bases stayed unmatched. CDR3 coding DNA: TGTGCCAGCAGCGCCGGGACTAGCGGGGCCCTCTCCTACGAGCAGTACTTC. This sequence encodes CASSAGTSGALSYEQYF. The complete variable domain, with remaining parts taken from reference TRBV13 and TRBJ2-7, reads AAGVIQSPRHLIKEKRETATLKCYPIPRHDTVYWYQQGPGQDPQFLISFYEKMQSDKGSIPDRFSAQQFSDYHSELNMSSLELGDSALYFCASSAGTSGALSYEQYFGPGTRLTVT.

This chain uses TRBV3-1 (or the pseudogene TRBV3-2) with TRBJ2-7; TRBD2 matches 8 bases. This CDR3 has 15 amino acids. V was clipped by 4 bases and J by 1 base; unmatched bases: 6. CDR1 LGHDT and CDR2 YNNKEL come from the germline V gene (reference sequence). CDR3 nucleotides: TGTGCCAGCAGCCGCGCGGGCGGGAGGTCCTACGAGCAGTACTTC. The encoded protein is CASSRAGGRSYEQYF.